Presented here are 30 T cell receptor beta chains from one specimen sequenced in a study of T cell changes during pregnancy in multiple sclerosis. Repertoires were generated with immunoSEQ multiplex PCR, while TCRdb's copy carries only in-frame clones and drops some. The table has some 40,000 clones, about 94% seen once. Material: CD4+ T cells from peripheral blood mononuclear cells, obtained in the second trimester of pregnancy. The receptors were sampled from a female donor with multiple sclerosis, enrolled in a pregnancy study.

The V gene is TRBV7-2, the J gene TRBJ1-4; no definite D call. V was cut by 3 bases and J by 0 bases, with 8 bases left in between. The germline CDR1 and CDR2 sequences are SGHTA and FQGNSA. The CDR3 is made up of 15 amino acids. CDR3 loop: CASSLDSATNEKLFF. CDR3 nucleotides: TGTGCCAGCAGCTTGGACTCTGCAACTAATGAAAAACTGTTTTTT.

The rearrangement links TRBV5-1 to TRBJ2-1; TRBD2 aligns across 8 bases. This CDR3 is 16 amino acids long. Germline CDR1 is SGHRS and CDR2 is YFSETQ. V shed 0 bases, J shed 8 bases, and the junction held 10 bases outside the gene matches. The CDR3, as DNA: TGCGCCAGCAGCTTGGCCCTCAGCGGGAGAGATCATGAGCAGTTCTTC. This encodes CASSLALSGRDHEQFF.

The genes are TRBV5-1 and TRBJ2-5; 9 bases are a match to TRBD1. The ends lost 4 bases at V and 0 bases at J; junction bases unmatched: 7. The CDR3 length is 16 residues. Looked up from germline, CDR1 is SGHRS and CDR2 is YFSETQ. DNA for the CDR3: TGCGCCAGCAGCCGCGGGGACAGGGCTAACCAAGAGACCCAGTACTTC. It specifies CASSRGDRANQETQYF.

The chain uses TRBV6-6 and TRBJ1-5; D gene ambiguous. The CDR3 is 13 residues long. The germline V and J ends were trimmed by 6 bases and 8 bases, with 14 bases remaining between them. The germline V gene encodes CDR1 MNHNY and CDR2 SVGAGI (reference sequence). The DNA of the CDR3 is TGTGCCAGCAGCCCTTTTGCGCGGGAGCCCCAGCATTTT. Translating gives CASSPFAREPQHF.

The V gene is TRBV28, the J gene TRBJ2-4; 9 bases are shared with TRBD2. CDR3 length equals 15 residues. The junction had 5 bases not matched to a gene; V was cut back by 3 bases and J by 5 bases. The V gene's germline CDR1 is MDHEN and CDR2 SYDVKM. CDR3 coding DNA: TGTGCCAGCAGTTTCGCGGGAGGGGCGCAAAACATTCAGTACTTC. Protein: CASSFAGGAQNIQYF. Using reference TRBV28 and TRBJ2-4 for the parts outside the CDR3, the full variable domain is DVKVTQSSRYLVKRTGEKVFLECVQDMDHENMFWYRQDPGLGLRLIYFSYDVKMKEKGDIPEGYSVSREKKERFSLILESASTNQTSMYLCASSFAGGAQNIQYFGAGTRLSVL.

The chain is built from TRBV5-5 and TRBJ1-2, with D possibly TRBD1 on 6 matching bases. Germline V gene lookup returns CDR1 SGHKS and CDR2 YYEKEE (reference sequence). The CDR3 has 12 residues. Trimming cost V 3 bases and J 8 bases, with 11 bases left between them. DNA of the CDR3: TGTGCCAGCAGCTATCAGGGGAACGGCTACACCTTC. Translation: CASSYQGNGYTF.

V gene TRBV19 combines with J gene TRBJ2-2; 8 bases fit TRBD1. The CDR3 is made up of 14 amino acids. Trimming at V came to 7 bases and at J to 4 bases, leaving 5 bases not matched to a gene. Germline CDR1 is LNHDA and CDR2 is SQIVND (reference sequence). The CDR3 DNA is TGTGCCAGTACCCAGGGGGCGAGCACCGGGGAGCTGTTTTTT. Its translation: CASTQGASTGELFF.

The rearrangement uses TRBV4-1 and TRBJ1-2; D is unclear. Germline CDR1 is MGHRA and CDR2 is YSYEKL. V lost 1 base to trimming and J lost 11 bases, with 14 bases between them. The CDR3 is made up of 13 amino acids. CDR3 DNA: TGCGCCAGCAGCCAAGTCGGCCAGACTACTTACACCTTC. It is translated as CASSQVGQTTYTF.

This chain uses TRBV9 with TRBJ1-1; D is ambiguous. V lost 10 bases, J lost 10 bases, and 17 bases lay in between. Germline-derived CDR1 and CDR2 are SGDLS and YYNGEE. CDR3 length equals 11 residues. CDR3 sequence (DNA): TGTGCCTTTCATTTAGAGACGGGAGCTTTCTTT. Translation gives CAFHLETGAFF. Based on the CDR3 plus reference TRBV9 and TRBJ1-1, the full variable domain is DSGVTQTPKHLITATGQRVTLRCSPRSGDLSVYWYQQSLDQGLQFLIQYYNGEERAKGNILERFSAQQFPDLHSELNLSSLELGDSALYFCAFHLETGAFFGQGTRLTVV.

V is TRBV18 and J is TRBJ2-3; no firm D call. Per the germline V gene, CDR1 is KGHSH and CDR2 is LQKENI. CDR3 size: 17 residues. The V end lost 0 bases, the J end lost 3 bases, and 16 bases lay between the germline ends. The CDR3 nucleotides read TGTGCCAGCTCACCACCGTACCCTGTGCAGGCTACAGATACGCAGTATTTT. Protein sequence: CASSPPYPVQATDTQYF.

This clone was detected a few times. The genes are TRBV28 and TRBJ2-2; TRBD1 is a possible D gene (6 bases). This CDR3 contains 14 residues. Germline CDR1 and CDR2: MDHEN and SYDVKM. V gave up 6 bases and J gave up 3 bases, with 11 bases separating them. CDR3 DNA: TGTGCCAGCAGCCTAGGGGGAGACACCGGGGAGCTGTTTTTT. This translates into CASSLGGDTGELFF.

CDR3 in DNA: TGCGCCAGCAGCTACGGGGGGCCGGGCACAGATACGCAGTATTTT. Translation gives CASSYGGPGTDTQYF. The chain has TRBV5-1 and TRBJ2-3; D perhaps matches TRBD2 (7 bases). Germline CDR1 SGHRS, CDR2 YFSETQ. V was clipped by 3 bases and J by 1 base, with 12 bases between them. CDR3 size: 15 residues.

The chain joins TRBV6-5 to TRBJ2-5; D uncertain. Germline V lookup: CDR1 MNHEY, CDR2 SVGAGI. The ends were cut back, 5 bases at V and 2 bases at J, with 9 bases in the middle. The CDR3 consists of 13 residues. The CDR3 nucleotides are TGTGCCAGCAGTCGACTTTCTCAAGAGACCCAGTACTTC. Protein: CASSRLSQETQYF.

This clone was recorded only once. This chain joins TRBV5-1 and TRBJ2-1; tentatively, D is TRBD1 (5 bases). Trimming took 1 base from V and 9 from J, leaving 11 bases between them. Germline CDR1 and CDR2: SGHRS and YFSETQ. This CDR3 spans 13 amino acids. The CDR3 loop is CASSLQGRGEQFF. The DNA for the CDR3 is TGCGCCAGCAGCTTGCAGGGTCGCGGTGAGCAGTTCTTC. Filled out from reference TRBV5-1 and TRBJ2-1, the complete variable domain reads KAGVTQTPRYLIKTRGQQVTLSCSPISGHRSVSWYQQTPGQGLQFLFEYFSETQRNKGNFPGRFSGRQFSNSRSEMNVSTLELGDSALYLCASSLQGRGEQFFGPGTRLTVL.

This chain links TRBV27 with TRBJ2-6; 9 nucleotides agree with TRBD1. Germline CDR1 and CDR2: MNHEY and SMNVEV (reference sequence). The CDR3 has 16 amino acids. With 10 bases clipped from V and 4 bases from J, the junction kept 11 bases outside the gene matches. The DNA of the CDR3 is TGTGCCACCTGTCCCGGGACAGGGACCGGGGCCAACGTCCTGACTTTC. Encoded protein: CATCPGTGTGANVLTF.

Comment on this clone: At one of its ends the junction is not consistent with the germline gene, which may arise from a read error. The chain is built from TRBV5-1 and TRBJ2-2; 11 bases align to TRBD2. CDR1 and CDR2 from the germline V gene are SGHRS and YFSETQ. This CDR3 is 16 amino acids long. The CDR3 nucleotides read TGCGCCAGCAGTTTGGTAGGACTAGCGGGTACCGGGGAGCTGTTTTTT. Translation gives CASSLVGLAGTGELFF.

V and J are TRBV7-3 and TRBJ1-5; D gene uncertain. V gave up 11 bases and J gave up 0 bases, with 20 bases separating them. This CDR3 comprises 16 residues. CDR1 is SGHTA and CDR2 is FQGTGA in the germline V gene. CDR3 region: CAGLTPGSYSNQPQHF. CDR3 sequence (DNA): TGTGCCGGCCTCACTCCCGGGAGTTATAGCAATCAGCCCCAGCATTTT.

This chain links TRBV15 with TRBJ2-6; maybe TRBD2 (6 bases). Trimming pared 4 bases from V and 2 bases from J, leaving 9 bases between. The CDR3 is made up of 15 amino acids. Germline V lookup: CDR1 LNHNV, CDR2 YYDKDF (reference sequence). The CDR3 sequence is CATSTGSAGANVLTF. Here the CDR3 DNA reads TGTGCCACCAGCACCGGGAGCGCTGGGGCCAACGTCCTGACTTTC.

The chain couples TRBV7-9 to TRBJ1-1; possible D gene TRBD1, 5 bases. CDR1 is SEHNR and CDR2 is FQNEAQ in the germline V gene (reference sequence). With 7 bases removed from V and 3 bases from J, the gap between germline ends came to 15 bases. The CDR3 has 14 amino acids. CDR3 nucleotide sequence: TGTGCCAGCACGTGGGGAGGGGTCGACACTGAAGCTTTCTTT. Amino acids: CASTWGGVDTEAFF.

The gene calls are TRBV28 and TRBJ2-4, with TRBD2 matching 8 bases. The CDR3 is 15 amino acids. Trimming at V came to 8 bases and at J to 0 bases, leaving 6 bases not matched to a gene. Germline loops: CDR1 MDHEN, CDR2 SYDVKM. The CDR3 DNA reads TGTGCCAGCGGCGGGGGGTCACTAGCCAAAAACATTCAGTACTTC. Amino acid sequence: CASGGGSLAKNIQYF.

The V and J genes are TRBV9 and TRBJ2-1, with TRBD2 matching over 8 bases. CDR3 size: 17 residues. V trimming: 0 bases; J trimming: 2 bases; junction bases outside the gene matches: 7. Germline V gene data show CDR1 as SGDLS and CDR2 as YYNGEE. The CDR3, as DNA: TGTGCCAGCAGCGTAGGCGGGAGGTACTATACCTACAATGAGCAGTTCTTC. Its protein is CASSVGGRYYTYNEQFF.

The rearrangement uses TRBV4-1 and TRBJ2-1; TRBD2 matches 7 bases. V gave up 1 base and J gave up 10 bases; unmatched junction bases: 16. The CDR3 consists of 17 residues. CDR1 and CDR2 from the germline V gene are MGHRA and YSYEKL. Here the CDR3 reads CASSQVNLGLDRGEQFF. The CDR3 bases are TGCGCCAGCAGCCAAGTGAACCTAGGACTAGATCGCGGGGAGCAGTTCTTC.

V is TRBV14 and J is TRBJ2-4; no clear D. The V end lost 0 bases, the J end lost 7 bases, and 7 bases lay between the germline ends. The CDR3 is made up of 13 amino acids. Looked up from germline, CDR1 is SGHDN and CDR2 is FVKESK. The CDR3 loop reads CASSQDWLNIQYF. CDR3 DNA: TGTGCCAGCAGCCAAGATTGGCTGAACATTCAGTACTTC.

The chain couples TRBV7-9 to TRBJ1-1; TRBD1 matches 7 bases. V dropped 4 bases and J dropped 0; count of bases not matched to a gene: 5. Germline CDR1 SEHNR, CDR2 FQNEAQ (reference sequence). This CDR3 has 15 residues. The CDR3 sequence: CASSSRTGLNTEAFF. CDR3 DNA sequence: TGTGCCAGCAGCTCCAGGACAGGCTTGAACACTGAAGCTTTCTTT.

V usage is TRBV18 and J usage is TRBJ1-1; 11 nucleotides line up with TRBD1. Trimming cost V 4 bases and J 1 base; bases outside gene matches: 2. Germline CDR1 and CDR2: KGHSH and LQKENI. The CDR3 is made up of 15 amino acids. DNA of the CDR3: TGTGCCAGCTCACTGGGGACAGGGGGGAACACTGAAGCTTTCTTT. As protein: CASSLGTGGNTEAFF.

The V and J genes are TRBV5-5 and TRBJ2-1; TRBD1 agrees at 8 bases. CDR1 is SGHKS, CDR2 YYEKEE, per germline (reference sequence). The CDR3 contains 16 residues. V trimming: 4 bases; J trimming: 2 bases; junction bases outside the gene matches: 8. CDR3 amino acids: CASSAGGTGTYNEQFF. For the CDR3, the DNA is TGTGCCAGCAGCGCTGGGGGGACAGGTACCTACAATGAGCAGTTCTTC.

This CDR3 is CAISESPTGNSGNTIYF. The DNA of the CDR3 is TGTGCCATCAGTGAGTCCCCCACAGGGAACTCTGGAAACACCATATATTTT. J is TRBJ1-3 and V is TRBV10-3, with a tentative D call TRBD1 (6 bases). The V end lost 0 bases, the J end lost 0 bases, and 12 bases lay between the germline ends. The germline V gene encodes CDR1 ENHRY and CDR2 SYGVKD. The CDR3 has 17 amino acids.

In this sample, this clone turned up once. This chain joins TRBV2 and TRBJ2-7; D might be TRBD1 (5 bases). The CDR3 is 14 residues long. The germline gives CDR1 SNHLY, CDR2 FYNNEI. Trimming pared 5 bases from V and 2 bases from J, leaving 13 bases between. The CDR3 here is CASSPRRGTYEQYF. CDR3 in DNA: TGTGCCAGCAGTCCCCGAAGGGGTACCTACGAGCAGTACTTC.

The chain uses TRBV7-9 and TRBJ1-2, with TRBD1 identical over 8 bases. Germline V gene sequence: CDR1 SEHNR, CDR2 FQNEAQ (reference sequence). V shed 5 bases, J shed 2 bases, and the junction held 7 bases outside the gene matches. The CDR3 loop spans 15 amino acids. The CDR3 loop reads CASSRAGGWNYGYTF. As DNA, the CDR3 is TGTGCCAGCAGCCGGGCAGGGGGCTGGAACTATGGCTACACCTTC. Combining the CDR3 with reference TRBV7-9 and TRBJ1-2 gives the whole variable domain DTGVSQNPRHKITKRGQNVTFRCDPISEHNRLYWYRQTLGQGPEFLTYFQNEAQLEKSRLLSDRFSAERPKGSFSTLEIQRTEQGDSAMYLCASSRAGGWNYGYTFGSGTRLTVV.

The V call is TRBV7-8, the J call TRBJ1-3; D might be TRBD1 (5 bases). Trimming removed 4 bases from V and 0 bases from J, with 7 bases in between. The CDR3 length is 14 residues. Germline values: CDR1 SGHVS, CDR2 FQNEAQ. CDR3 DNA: TGTGCCAGCAGCTGGCAGGGCTCTGGAAACACCATATATTTT. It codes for CASSWQGSGNTIYF. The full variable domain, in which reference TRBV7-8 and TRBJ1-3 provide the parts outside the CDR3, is GAGVSQSPRYKVAKRGQDVALRCDPISGHVSLFWYQQALGQGPEFLTYFQNEAQLDKSGLPSDRFFAERPEGSVSTLKIQRTQQEDSAVYLCASSWQGSGNTIYFGEGSWLTVV.